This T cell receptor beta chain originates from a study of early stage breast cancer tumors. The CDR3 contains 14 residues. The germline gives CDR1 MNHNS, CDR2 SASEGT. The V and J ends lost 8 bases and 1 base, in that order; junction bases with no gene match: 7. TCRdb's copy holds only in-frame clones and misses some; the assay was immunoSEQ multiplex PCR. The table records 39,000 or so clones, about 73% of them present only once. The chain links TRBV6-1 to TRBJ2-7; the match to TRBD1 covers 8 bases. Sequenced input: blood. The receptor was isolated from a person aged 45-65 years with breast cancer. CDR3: CASGETGVSYEQYV. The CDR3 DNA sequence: TGTGCCAGCGGGGAGACAGGGGTTTCCTACGAGCAGTACGTC.